This T cell receptor (beta chain) was identified during a study of chemoradiotherapy in HPV16-positive cancers. Samples were taken several times over chemoradiotherapy. Repertoires were generated with immunoSEQ multiplex PCR, while TCRdb's copy carries only in-frame clones and drops some. The table has just over 1,500 clones, 82% seen once. Study-wide results and caveats: Non-HPV-specific T cells did not expand in tumors during treatment, whereas candidate HPV-specific clones and E7-related motifs did. Functional assays defining HPV-specific T cells used only a couple of HPV16-positive patients.

With regard to this clone: Its cognate antigen is unknown.

After removal of 4 bases from V and 9 bases from J, the junction contained 11 bases not matched to a gene. The length of the CDR3 is 15 residues. Germline loops: CDR1 SGHVS, CDR2 FNYEAQ. The input for sequencing was tumor tissue, taken from a patient who underwent chemoradiotherapy. V gene TRBV7-6 combines with J gene TRBJ2-1, with 8 bases fitting TRBD2. This clonotype was sampled from a human donor with HPV-associated anogenital cancer. CDR3 loop: CASSSSSGRGLEQFF. CDR3 in DNA: TGTGCCAGCAGCTCCTCTAGCGGGCGGGGGCTTGAGCAGTTCTTC.